Presented here are 23 T cell receptor beta chains from one specimen sequenced in a study of blood T cells in healthy people across ages. The second PCR ran roughly 6 to 12 cycles with a sample-barcoded 5' primer and J-beta primers. MiXCR was run by TCRdb on the 5' RACE reads, yielding one entry per CDR3 protein. In the table there are around 800,000 distinct CDR3 sequences, under 30% of which are singletons. This sample was also put to use in a study of T cells of mothers and their children.

The specimen sequenced was blood. The receptors were sampled from a boy younger than 18 in good health.

The chain joins TRBV18 to TRBJ2-5; a possible D gene is TRBD1 (5 bases). The CDR3 is made up of 14 amino acids. V was clipped by 9 bases and J by 5 bases, with 19 bases between them. Germline V lookup: CDR1 KGHSH, CDR2 LQKENI. In DNA form, the CDR3 reads TGTGCCAGTTCCATTGGACCGTCAGGGGAGACCCAGTACTTC. Its protein product is CASSIGPSGETQYF.

The table lists this clonotype with a few counts. V is TRBV10-2 and J is TRBJ2-5, with 9 bases identical to TRBD2. The germline V gene has CDR1 WSHSY and CDR2 SAAADI. The CDR3 has 14 residues. CDR3 amino acids: CAVQGSGGKETQYF. In DNA form, the CDR3 reads TGCGCGGTTCAAGGTAGCGGGGGAAAAGAGACCCAGTACTTC.

This clonotype occurred once. This chain joins TRBV10-3 and TRBJ2-5; tentatively, D is TRBD2 (6 bases). Germline V gene data show CDR1 as ENHRY and CDR2 as SYGVKD. The CDR3 is 12 residues long. Between the trimmed V and J ends, which lost 9 bases and 2 bases, there was a span of 10 bases. DNA for the CDR3: TGTGCCATTGGGACTGAACAAGAGACCCAGTACTTC. Its translation is CAIGTEQETQYF.

This clonotype was observed a handful of times. The CDR3 protein is CASTPPGSEAFF. The DNA for the CDR3 is TGTGCCAGCACTCCCCCAGGGTCTGAAGCTTTCTTT. The chain links TRBV12-3 or TRBV12-4 to TRBJ1-1; TRBD1 might be the D (5 bases). The germline V and J ends were trimmed by 7 bases and 6 bases, with 12 bases remaining between them. The CDR3 contains 12 residues.

This clonotype was found a few times. The J gene is TRBJ1-4, the V gene TRBV6-4, with D unresolved. Trimming stripped 8 bases from V and 7 bases from J, with 11 bases between. This CDR3 has 12 residues. The germline CDR1 and CDR2 sequences are MRHNA and SNTAGT. The CDR3 region has the DNA TGTGCCAGCCAACCCTGGATTGAAAAACTGTTTTTT. Its translation: CASQPWIEKLFF.

The genes are TRBV6-6 and TRBJ1-5; D is undetermined. CDR3 length equals 16 residues. The germline V and J ends were trimmed by 0 bases and 0 bases, with 9 bases remaining between them. Germline V gene lookup returns CDR1 MNHNY and CDR2 SVGAGI (reference sequence). For the CDR3, the DNA is TGTGCCAGCAGTTACTCGAAACAATATAGCAATCAGCCCCAGCATTTT. It specifies CASSYSKQYSNQPQHF.

The chain combines TRBV20-1 with TRBJ1-4, with unresolved D. V lost 6 bases to trimming and J lost 5 bases, with 7 bases between them. CDR3 length: 11 amino acids. CDR1 DFQATT and CDR2 SNEGSKA come from the germline V gene (reference sequence). The CDR3 region is CSAPLNEKLFF. The CDR3, as DNA: TGCAGTGCCCCACTGAATGAAAAACTGTTTTTT.

This clonotype was counted between two and nine times. This sequence joins TRBV11-2 and TRBJ1-1; a weak D match, TRBD1 (6 bases). Trimming removed 5 bases from V and 1 base from J, with 11 bases in between. CDR3 length: 14 amino acids. Germline V lookup: CDR1 SGHAT, CDR2 FQNNGV. Here the CDR3 reads CASSRGQWNTEAFF. The DNA for the CDR3 is TGTGCCAGCAGCCGAGGACAGTGGAACACTGAAGCTTTCTTT.

This clonotype occurred a few times. One end of the junction is discordant with germline, which a read error may explain. This chain links TRBV5-1 with TRBJ2-1; the D gene could be TRBD1 or TRBD2 (5 bases each). The CDR3 has 15 residues. Germline values: CDR1 SGHRS, CDR2 YFSETQ. CDR3 protein: CVSSFPGSSYNEQFF. The CDR3 region has the DNA TGCGTCAGCAGCTTCCCAGGGAGCTCCTACAATGAGCAGTTCTTC.

This clonotype has just a few counts. The rearrangement links TRBV20-1 to TRBJ2-5, with 7 bases matching TRBD1. The DNA matches TRBJ2-7 better at its end, which makes the J call doubtful. CDR3 size: 14 residues. From germline, CDR1 is DFQATT and CDR2 SNEGSKA (reference sequence). Here the CDR3 reads CSAPLPDRSYEQYF. The CDR3 nucleotides read TGCAGTGCTCCCCTTCCGGACAGGAGCTACGAGCAGTACTTC.

This clonotype appeared a few times. The V gene is TRBV12-3 or TRBV12-4, the J gene TRBJ2-2, with D hard to call. V was shortened by 5 bases and J by 7 bases, with 8 bases between the two germline ends. CDR3 length: 12 amino acids. Here the CDR3 reads CASSHTRGELFF. The DNA of the CDR3 is TGTGCCAGCAGTCACACTCGCGGGGAGCTGTTTTTT.

V usage is TRBV18 and J usage is TRBJ1-4, with 7 positions matching TRBD1. The CDR3 has 14 amino acids. V lost 1 base and J lost 7; bases outside the gene matches: 3. Germline V lookup: CDR1 KGHSH, CDR2 LQKENI. CDR3 sequence: CASSPRDSLEKLFF. The CDR3 nucleotides read TGTGCCAGCTCACCACGGGACAGCCTTGAAAAACTGTTTTTT.

The chain carries TRBV20-1 and TRBJ1-2, with D possibly TRBD1 on 6 matching bases. V shed 7 bases and J shed 6 bases, with 18 bases lying between them. Germline CDR1 is DFQATT and CDR2 is SNEGSKA (reference sequence). The CDR3 totals 13 residues. This CDR3 is CSGREQGVDGYTF. CDR3 DNA: TGCAGTGGGCGGGAACAGGGAGTGGATGGCTACACCTTC.

V and J are TRBV29-1 and TRBJ2-7, with TRBD1 matching 9 bases. This CDR3 spans 12 amino acids. Trimming removed 7 bases from V and 2 bases from J; junction bases left unmatched: 3. Germline assignment: CDR1 SQVTM and CDR2 ANQGSEA. The CDR3, as DNA: TGCAGCGGTGGACAGGGGACCTACGAGCAGTACTTC. This sequence encodes CSGGQGTYEQYF.

This clonotype has only a few counts. The rearrangement links TRBV20-1 to TRBJ2-2; TRBD2 aligns across 11 bases. Germline CDR1 DFQATT, CDR2 SNEGSKA (reference sequence). Trimming took 5 bases from V and 0 from J; bases not matched to a gene: 8. CDR3 size: 17 residues. The CDR3 bases are TGCAGTGCTCGACCGCCGGGACTAGCGGCGAACACCGGGGAGCTGTTTTTT. Residues: CSARPPGLAANTGELFF.

This chain links TRBV6-5 with TRBJ2-1; no reliable D call. The last part of the DNA fits TRBJ2-7 better; the J call may be wrong. The CDR3 is 14 amino acids. Germline V gene sequence: CDR1 MNHEY, CDR2 SVGAGI. CDR3 bases: TGTGCCAGCAGTTCTTGGGCAGACCCTTACGAGCAGTACTTC. Its translation is CASSSWADPYEQYF.

The gene calls are TRBV28 and TRBJ2-2, with 8 bases aligning to TRBD1. The junction had 11 bases not matched to a gene; V was cut back by 6 bases and J by 5 bases. CDR3 length: 16 amino acids. Germline lookup yields CDR1 MDHEN and CDR2 SYDVKM. CDR3 protein: CASRPSRTGRTGELFF. CDR3 sequence (DNA): TGTGCCAGCAGACCCTCGCGGACAGGGAGAACCGGGGAGCTGTTTTTT.

This clonotype has more than one count but fewer than ten. In DNA form, the CDR3 reads TGTGCCAGCAGCAATACAGGGGGTGGCTACACCTTC. Translated: CASSNTGGGYTF. The chain combines TRBV7-9 with TRBJ1-2, with 8 bases that match TRBD1. Unmatched junction bases numbered 3, after V lost 5 bases and J lost 7 bases. CDR3 size: 12 residues. Germline lookup yields CDR1 SEHNR and CDR2 FQNEAQ (reference sequence).

In this sample, this clonotype turned up a few times. The DNA for the CDR3 is TGTGCCAGCAGTTTATCGGCCAACCGAGAGACCCAGTACTTC. Encoded protein: CASSLSANRETQYF. This chain joins TRBV27 and TRBJ2-5; D ambiguous. The length of the CDR3 is 14 residues. V lost 0 bases to trimming and J lost 4 bases, with 9 bases between them. Germline loops: CDR1 MNHEY, CDR2 SMNVEV (reference sequence).

The chain joins TRBV12-3 or TRBV12-4 to TRBJ2-5; TRBD2 might be the D (5 bases). This CDR3 is 13 amino acids long. V lost 5 bases and J 7 bases, leaving 14 bases between the germline ends. CDR3 protein: CASSPTGVVTQYF. The CDR3 DNA is TGTGCCAGCAGTCCTACCGGGGTTGTGACCCAGTACTTC.

The rearrangement joins TRBV29-1 to TRBJ2-7, with 13 bases identical to TRBD2. The ends lost 5 bases at V and 3 bases at J; junction bases unmatched: 4. The length of the CDR3 is 14 residues. Germline values: CDR1 SQVTM, CDR2 ANQGSEA. CDR3 sequence reads: CSVTGLAGSYEQYV. CDR3 sequence (DNA): TGCAGCGTTACGGGACTAGCGGGGAGCTACGAGCAGTACGTC.

A few counts support this clonotype. The chain has TRBV10-1 and TRBJ2-5; either TRBD1 or TRBD2 may fit D (6 bases each). The DNA matches TRBJ2-1 better at its end, which makes the J call doubtful. The CDR3 runs to 14 residues. The germline V gene encodes CDR1 WNHNN and CDR2 SYGVQD (reference sequence). Here the CDR3 DNA reads TGCGCCAGCAGTGATGGGGGGCAAAGACCGTGGCAGTTCTTC. This codes for CASSDGGQRPWQFF.

This clonotype was picked up a small number of times. The genes are TRBV29-1 and TRBJ2-3, with a possible D match to TRBD1 (6 bases). This CDR3 is 14 amino acids long. From germline, CDR1 is SQVTM and CDR2 ANQGSEA. The germline V and J ends were trimmed by 2 bases and 7 bases, with 16 bases remaining between them. The DNA of the CDR3 is TGCAGCGTTGAACCGGACAGTGAGACATATACGCAGTATTTT. It specifies CSVEPDSETYTQYF.